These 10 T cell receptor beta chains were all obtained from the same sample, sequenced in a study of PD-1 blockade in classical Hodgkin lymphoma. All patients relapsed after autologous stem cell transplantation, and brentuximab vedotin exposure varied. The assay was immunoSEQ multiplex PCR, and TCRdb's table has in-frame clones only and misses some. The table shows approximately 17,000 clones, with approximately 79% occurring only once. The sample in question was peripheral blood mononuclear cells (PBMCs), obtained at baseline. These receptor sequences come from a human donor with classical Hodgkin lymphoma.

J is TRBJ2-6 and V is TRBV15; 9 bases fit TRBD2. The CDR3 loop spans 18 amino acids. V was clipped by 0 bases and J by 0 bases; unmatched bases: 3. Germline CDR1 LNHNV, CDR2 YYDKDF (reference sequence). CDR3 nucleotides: TGTGCCACCAGCAGAGATAGCGGGAGAAGCTCTGGGGCCAACGTCCTGACTTTC. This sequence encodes CATSRDSGRSSGANVLTF.

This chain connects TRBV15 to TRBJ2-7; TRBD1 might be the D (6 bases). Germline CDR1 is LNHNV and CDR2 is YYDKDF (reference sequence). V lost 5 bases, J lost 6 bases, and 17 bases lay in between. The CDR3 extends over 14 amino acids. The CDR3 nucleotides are TGTGCCACCAGCCCCCGAAACAGGGTAGGCGAGCAGTACTTC. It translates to CATSPRNRVGEQYF.

The CDR3 sequence is CASSYSRGGAGELFF. The CDR3 DNA sequence: TGTGCCAGCAGTTACTCGAGGGGTGGAGCCGGGGAGCTGTTTTTT. The rearrangement uses TRBV6-6 and TRBJ2-2; tentatively, D is TRBD1 or TRBD2 (5 bases each). Germline loops: CDR1 MNHNY, CDR2 SVGAGI (reference sequence). Trimming took off 0 bases at V and 6 bases at J, with 11 bases between the two ends. This CDR3 is 15 amino acids long.

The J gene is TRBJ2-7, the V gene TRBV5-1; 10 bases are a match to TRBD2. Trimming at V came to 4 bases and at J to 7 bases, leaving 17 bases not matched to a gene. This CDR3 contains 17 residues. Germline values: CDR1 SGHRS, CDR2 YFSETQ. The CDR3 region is CASSPVGLASGSREQYF. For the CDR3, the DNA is TGCGCCAGCAGCCCGGTTGGGCTGGCTAGCGGGAGTAGGGAGCAGTACTTC.

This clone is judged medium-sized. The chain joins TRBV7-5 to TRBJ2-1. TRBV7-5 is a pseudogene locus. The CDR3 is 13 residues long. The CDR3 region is CARSLSRRAEQFF. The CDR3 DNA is TGTGCCAGAAGCTTAAGTAGGCGAGCTGAGCAGTTCTTC.

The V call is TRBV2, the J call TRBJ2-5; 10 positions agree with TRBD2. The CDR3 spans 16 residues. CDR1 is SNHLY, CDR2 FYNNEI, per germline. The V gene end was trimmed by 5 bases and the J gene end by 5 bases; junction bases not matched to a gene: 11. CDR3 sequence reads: CASSPSGGGSIETQYF. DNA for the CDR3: TGTGCCAGCAGTCCCAGCGGGGGGGGGTCGATTGAGACCCAGTACTTC.

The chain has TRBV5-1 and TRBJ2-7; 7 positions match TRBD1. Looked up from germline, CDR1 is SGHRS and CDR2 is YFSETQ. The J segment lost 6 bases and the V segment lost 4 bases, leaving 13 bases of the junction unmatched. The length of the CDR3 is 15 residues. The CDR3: CASSPEVLRTGEQYF. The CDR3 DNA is TGCGCCAGCAGCCCGGAGGTGCTCAGGACAGGCGAGCAGTACTTC.

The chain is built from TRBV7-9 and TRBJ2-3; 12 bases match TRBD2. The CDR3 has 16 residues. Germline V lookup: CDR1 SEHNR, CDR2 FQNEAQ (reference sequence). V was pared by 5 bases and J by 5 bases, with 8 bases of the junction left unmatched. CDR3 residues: CASSPWTSGVLDTQYF. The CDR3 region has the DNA TGTGCCAGCAGCCCATGGACTAGCGGGGTGCTAGATACGCAGTATTTT.

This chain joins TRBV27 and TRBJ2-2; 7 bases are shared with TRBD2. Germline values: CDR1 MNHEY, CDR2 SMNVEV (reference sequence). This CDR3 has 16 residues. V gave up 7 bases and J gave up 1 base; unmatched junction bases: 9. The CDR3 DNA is TGTGCCAGCAACGGACTAGAGGGTTTGAACACCGGGGAGCTGTTTTTT. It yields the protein CASNGLEGLNTGELFF.

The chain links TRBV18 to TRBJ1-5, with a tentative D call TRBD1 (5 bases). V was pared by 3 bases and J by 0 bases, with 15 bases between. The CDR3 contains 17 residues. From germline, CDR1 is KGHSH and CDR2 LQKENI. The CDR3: CASSPRGGDFSNQPQHF. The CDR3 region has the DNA TGTGCCAGCTCACCCAGAGGAGGGGATTTTAGCAATCAGCCCCAGCATTTT.